Each of the 7 T cell receptor beta chains below was sequenced from the same sample in a study of molecular identifiers for immune sequencing clone quantification. TCRdb reanalysed the PCR reads using MiXCR and keeps one entry per CDR3 protein. This table holds over 300,000 distinct CDR3 sequences, under 25% found once. Sequenced input: naive CD8+ T cells from blood, with Jurkat cell RNA spiked in. Subset described: FACS-sorted CD8+CD4-CCR7+CD45RA+ naive T cells. Source of these receptors: a human donor in good health. Some libraries in this study had Jurkat cell RNA spiked in.

This clonotype has more than one count but fewer than ten. The V gene is TRBV6-2 or TRBV6-3, the J gene TRBJ2-1; 8 nucleotides agree with TRBD1. The germline V gene encodes CDR1 MNHEY and CDR2 SVGEGT. After removal of 3 bases from V and 7 bases from J, the junction contained 8 bases not matched to a gene. The CDR3 runs to 15 residues. As DNA, the CDR3 is TGTGCCAGCAGTTATGGCACGACAGGGGCTAATGAGCAGTTCTTC. It yields the protein CASSYGTTGANEQFF.

As to this clonotype: One base away lies a much larger clone, so this may be a sequencing read error. This chain joins TRBV20-1 and TRBJ1-1; tentatively, D is TRBD1 (6 bases). The CDR3 is made up of 13 amino acids. CDR1 and CDR2 (germline): DFQATT, SNEGSKA (reference sequence). The chain's CDR3 is CSGVRTANTVAFF. CDR3 sequence (DNA): TGCAGTGGGGTCCGGACAGCGAACACTGTAGCTTTCTTT.

This clonotype showed up many times. The rearrangement joins TRBV6-6 to TRBJ2-5, with D perhaps TRBD2 (5 bases). This CDR3 spans 12 amino acids. Trimming removed 4 bases at V and 6 bases at J, with 9 bases between. Germline V lookup: CDR1 MNHNY, CDR2 SVGAGI (reference sequence). CDR3 coding DNA: TGTGCCAGCAGTTCCGACTACCAGACCCAGTACTTC. Its translation is CASSSDYQTQYF.

This chain links TRBV23-1 with TRBJ2-6; 8 bases align to TRBD1. TRBV23-1 is known as an ORF, though its function is uncertain. V trimming: 2 bases; J trimming: 0 bases; junction bases outside the gene matches: 6. The CDR3 has 18 amino acids. CDR3 region: CASSQPDREGSGANVLTF. Here the CDR3 DNA reads TGCGCCAGCAGTCAACCGGACAGGGAAGGCTCTGGGGCCAACGTCCTGACTTTC.

The table lists this clonotype with many counts. The rearrangement joins TRBV6-5 to TRBJ1-1; no clear D gene. The V gene lost 6 bases and the J gene lost 1 base, with 15 bases spanning the gap. Germline CDR1 is MNHEY and CDR2 is SVGAGI. CDR3 length: 15 amino acids. DNA of the CDR3: TGTGCCAGCAGGGGGTCCGACTATCCGAACACTGAAGCTTTCTTT. It is translated as CASRGSDYPNTEAFF.

As to this clonotype: A read error may be the cause here, since a much bigger clone is one base away. The rearrangement links TRBV14 to TRBJ1-1; D gene unclear. Germline-derived CDR1 and CDR2 are SGHDN and FVKESK. CDR3 length: 15 amino acids. The CDR3 region has the DNA TGTGCCAGCAGCCAAGTTTCGGGGATGAACACTGTAGCTTTCTTT. This translates into CASSQVSGMNTVAFF.

The genes are TRBV3-1 and TRBJ2-1; 7 nucleotides line up with TRBD1. With V trimmed by 1 base and J by 4 bases, 4 bases remained unmatched. The CDR3 sequence is 15 residues long. Germline assignment: CDR1 LGHDT and CDR2 YNNKEL (reference sequence). The CDR3 protein is CASSQGTGKYNEQFF. CDR3 DNA sequence: TGTGCCAGCAGCCAAGGGACAGGCAAATACAATGAGCAGTTCTTC.